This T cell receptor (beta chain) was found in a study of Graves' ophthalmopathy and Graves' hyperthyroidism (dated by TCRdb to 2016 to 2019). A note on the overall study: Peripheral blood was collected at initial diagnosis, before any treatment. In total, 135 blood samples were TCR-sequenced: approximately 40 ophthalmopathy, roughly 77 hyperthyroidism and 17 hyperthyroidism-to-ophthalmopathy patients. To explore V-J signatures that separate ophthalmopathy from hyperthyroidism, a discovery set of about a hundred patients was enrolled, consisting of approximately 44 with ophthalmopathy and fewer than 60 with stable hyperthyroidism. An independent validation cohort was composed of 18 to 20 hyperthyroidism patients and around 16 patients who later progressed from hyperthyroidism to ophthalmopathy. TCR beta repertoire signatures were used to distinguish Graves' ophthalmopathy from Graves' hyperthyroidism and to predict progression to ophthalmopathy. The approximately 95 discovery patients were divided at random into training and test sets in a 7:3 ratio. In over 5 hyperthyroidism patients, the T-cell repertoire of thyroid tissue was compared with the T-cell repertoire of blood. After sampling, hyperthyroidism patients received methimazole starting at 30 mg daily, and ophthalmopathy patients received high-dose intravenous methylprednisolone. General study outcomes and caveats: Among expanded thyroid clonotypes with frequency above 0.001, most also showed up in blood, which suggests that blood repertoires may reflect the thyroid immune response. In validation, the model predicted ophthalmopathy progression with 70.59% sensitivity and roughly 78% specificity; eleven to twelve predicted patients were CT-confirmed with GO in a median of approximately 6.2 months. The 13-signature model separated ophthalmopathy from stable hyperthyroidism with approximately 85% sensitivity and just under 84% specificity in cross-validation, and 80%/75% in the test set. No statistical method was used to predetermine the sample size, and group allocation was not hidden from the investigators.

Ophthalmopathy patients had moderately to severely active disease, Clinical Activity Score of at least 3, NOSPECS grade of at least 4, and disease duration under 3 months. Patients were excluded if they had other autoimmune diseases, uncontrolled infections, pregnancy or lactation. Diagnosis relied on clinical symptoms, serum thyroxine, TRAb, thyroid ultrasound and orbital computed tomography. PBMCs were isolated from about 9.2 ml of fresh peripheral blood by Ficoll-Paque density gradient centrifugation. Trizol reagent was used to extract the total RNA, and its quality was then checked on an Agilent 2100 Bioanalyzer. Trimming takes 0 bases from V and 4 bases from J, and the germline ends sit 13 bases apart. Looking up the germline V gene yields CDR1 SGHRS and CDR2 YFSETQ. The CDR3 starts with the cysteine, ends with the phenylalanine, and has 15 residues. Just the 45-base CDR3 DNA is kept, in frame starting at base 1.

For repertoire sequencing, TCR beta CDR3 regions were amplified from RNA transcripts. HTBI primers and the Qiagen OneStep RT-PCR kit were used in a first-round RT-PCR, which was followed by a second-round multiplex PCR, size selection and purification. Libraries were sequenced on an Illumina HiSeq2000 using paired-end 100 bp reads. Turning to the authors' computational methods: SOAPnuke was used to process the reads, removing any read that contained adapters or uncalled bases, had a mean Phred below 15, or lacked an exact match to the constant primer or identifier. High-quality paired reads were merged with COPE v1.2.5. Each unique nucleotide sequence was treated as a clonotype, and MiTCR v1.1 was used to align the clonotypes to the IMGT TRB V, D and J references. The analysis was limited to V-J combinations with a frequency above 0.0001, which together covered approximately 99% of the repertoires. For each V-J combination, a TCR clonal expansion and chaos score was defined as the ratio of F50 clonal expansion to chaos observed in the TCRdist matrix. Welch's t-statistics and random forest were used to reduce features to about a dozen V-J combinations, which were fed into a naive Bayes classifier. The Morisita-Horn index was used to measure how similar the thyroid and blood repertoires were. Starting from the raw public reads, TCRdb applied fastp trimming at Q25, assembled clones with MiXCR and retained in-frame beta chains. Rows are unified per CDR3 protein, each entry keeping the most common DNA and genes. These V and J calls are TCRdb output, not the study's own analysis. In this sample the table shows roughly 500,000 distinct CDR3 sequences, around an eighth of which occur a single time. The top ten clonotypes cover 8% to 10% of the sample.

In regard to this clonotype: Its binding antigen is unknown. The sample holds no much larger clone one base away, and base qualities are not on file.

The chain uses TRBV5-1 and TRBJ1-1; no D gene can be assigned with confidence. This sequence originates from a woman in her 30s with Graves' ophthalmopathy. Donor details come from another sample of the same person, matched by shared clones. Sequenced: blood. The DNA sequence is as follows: TGCGCCAGCAGCTTGGAAGACGGCCGGGGCACTGAAGCTTTCTTT. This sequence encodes CASSLEDGRGTEAFF. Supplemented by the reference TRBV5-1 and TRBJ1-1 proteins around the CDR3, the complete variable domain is KAGVTQTPRYLIKTRGQQVTLSCSPISGHRSVSWYQQTPGQGLQFLFEYFSETQRNKGNFPGRFSGRQFSNSRSEMNVSTLELGDSALYLCASSLEDGRGTEAFFGQGTRLTVV.